Here is one T cell receptor (beta chain) with its context. The sample comes from a study of blood T cell repertoires in COVID-19. On the study more broadly: Material from acute and convalescent COVID-19 was sourced from the United States, Italy and Spain. The analysed material was cDNA or gDNA that came from T cells, B-cell-depleted T cells, or PBMCs.

Per the original data handling: Using reference gene primer amplification, nucleated cell counts were estimated. Measured with immunoSEQ multiplex PCR; TCRdb has only the in-frame clones, and not every one. V, J and clone size derive from that table, while D and trimming were established from the DNA sequence. In the table there are around 200,000 clones, 88% of which are singletons. CDR3 length: 16 amino acids. The ends lost 4 bases at V and 0 bases at J; junction bases unmatched: 5. The germline V gene has CDR1 MGHRA and CDR2 YSYEKL. The V gene is TRBV4-1, the J gene TRBJ1-4, with TRBD1 identical over 7 bases. The receptor's source is a man aged 18 to 30 with active or convalescent COVID-19. Material: peripheral blood. CDR3 coding DNA: TGCGCCAGCAGCCTGCTAGGGGGCGCAACTAATGAAAAACTGTTTTTT. It yields the protein CASSLLGGATNEKLFF.